This passage covers 7 T cell receptor beta chains from one sample sequenced in a study of OX40 agonist ivuxolimab in advanced cancers. TCRdb keeps only in-frame clones here, not all; method: immunoSEQ multiplex PCR. Here the sample spans 69,000 or so clones, about 85% being singletons. The sample was CD4+ or CD8+ T cells sorted from blood, taken in a trial of the OX40 agonist ivuxolimab. These receptors were collected from an adult with an advanced solid tumor such as melanoma, head and neck, liver or kidney cancer.

This chain links TRBV7-2 with TRBJ1-5; D gene ambiguous. Germline V gene sequence: CDR1 SGHTA, CDR2 FQGNSA. The CDR3 loop spans 12 amino acids. The germline V and J ends were trimmed by 0 bases and 8 bases, with 5 bases remaining between them. The CDR3 here is CASSLAPEPQHF. The CDR3 bases are TGTGCCAGCAGCTTAGCGCCGGAGCCCCAGCATTTT.

The chain joins TRBV28 to TRBJ1-2; D unresolved. The CDR3 spans 12 residues. In germline, CDR1 is MDHEN, CDR2 SYDVKM. Trimming left V 9 bases short and J 4 bases short, with 12 bases between. CDR3 nucleotide sequence: TGTGCCAGTTCCGATCTCCCCTATGGCTACACCTTC. It encodes CASSDLPYGYTF.

J is TRBJ2-7 and V is TRBV4-1; no definite D call. Germline V gene data show CDR1 as MGHRA and CDR2 as YSYEKL. The V gene lost 3 bases and the J gene lost 1 base, with 16 bases spanning the gap. The CDR3 runs 16 residues. The CDR3: CASSQGVGPLSYEQYF. In DNA form, the CDR3 reads TGCGCCAGCAGCCAGGGTGTCGGGCCTCTTTCCTACGAGCAGTACTTC.

V usage is TRBV19 and J usage is TRBJ2-7; 9 bases fit TRBD2. Germline V gives CDR1 LNHDA, CDR2 SQIVND (reference sequence). The junction had 5 bases not matched to a gene; V was cut back by 3 bases and J by 2 bases. CDR3 length: 15 residues. CDR3 sequence: CASSMGGRVPYEQYF. DNA of the CDR3: TGTGCCAGTAGTATGGGCGGGAGGGTCCCCTACGAGCAGTACTTC. Full variable domain (outside the CDR3, taken from reference TRBV19 and TRBJ2-7): DGGITQSPKYLFRKEGQNVTLSCEQNLNHDAMYWYRQDPGQGLRLIYYSQIVNDFQKGDIAEGYSVSREKKESFPLTVTSAQKNPTAFYLCASSMGGRVPYEQYFGPGTRLTVT.

Note on this clone: Within the sample, other DNA sequences also encode this same CDR3. The chain carries TRBV7-6 and TRBJ2-3; 7 nucleotides align to TRBD2. The CDR3 consists of 15 residues. J gave up 1 base and V 5 bases, and 6 bases lay outside the gene matches. Looked up from germline, CDR1 is SGHVS and CDR2 is FNYEAQ. CDR3 nucleotide sequence: TGTGCCAGCAGCCCCCGGGGAGGGGGCACAGATACGCAGTATTTT. Encoded protein: CASSPRGGGTDTQYF.

This CDR3 reads CAISESLEKKDEQYF. The CDR3 region has the DNA TGTGCCATCAGTGAGTCGCTGGAGAAGAAAGACGAGCAGTACTTC. V usage is TRBV10-3 and J usage is TRBJ2-7; D ambiguous. V dropped 0 bases and J dropped 5 bases, with 14 bases sitting between them. The CDR3 is 15 amino acids. In germline, CDR1 is ENHRY, CDR2 SYGVKD.

This clone occurred a few times. The chain recombines TRBV19 with TRBJ1-3, with D possibly TRBD1 on 5 matching bases. CDR3 length: 16 amino acids. From germline, CDR1 is LNHDA and CDR2 SQIVND (reference sequence). Trimming removed 5 bases at V and 0 bases at J, with 14 bases between. Here the CDR3 reads CASSYPKDISGNTIYF. The CDR3 DNA reads TGTGCCAGTAGTTACCCCAAGGACATCTCTGGAAACACCATATATTTT.